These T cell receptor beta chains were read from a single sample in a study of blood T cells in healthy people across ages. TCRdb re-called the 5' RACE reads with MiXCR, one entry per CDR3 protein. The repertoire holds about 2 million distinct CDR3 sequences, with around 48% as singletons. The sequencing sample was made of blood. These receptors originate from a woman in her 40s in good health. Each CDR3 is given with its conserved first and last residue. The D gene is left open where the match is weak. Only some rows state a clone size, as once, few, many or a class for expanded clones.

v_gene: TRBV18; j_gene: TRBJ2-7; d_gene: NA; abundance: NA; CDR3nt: TGTGCCGGCTCACTCCATAGTAACGAGCAGTACTTC; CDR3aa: CAGSLHSNEQYF
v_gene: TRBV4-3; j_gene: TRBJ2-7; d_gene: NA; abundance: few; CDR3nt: TGCGCCAGCAGCGAAACCGAGGGAGCCCCAGGAACCCAGTACTTC; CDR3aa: CASSETEGAPGTQYF
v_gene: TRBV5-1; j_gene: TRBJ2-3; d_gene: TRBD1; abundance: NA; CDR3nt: TGCGCCAGCAGCTCTACAGGGGCACTCACAGATACGCAGTATTTT; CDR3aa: CASSSTGALTDTQYF
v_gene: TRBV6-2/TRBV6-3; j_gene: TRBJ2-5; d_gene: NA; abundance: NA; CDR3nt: TGTGCCAGCAGTCCCCACTTCCCGCAGTACTTC; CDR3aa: CASSPHFPQYF
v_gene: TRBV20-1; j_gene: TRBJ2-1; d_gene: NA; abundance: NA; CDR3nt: TGCAGTGCTAGAGATTGGGCGAGAAAATCCTCCTACAATGAGCAGTTCTTC; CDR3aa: CSARDWARKSSYNEQFF
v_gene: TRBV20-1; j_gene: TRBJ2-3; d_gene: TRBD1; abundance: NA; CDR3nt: TGCAGTGCTAGACAGGGGGCTTGGGTTACAGATACGCAGTATTTT; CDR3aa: CSARQGAWVTDTQYF
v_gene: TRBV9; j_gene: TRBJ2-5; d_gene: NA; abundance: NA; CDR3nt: TGTGCCAGCAGCGTGACGAGGTTAGGAGAGACCCAGTACTTC; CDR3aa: CASSVTRLGETQYF
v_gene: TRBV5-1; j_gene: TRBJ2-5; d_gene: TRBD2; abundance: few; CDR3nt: TGCGCCAGCAGCTTGGCCGGGACTAGCGTGGAGACCCAGTACTTC; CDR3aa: CASSLAGTSVETQYF
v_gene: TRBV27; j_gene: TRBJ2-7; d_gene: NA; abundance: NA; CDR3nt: TGTGCCAGCAAACTTCGGGACAAGAACTACAATGAGCAGTACTTC; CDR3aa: CASKLRDKNYNEQYF
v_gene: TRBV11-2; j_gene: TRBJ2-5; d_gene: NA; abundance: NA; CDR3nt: TGTGCCAGCAGCTTGTCCCGGGGATCCTCTGTGGGAGAGACCCAGTACTTC; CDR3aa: CASSLSRGSSVGETQYF
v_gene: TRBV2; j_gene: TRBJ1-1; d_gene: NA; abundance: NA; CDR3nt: TGTGCCAGCAGCGGATATGCGAGAGGTGAAGCTTTCTTT; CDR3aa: CASSGYARGEAFF
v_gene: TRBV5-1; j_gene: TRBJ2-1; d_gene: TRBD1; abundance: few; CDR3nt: TGCGCCAGCAGCTCGCACCTACAGGGGGCCGGCGCTAGAAGTGAGCAGTTCTTC; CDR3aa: CASSSHLQGAGARSEQFF
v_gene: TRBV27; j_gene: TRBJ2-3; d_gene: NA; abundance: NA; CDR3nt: TGTGCCAGCAGTCCCCCAAGGACAGAAGGCACAGATACGCAGTATTTT; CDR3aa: CASSPPRTEGTDTQYF
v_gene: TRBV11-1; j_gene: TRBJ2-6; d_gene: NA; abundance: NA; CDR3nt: NA; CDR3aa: CASSSREASGEAFFGANVLTF
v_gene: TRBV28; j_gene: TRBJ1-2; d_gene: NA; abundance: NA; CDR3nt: TGTGCCAGCAGTTTCCTAGCAGCGGGCTACACCTTC; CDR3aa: CASSFLAAGYTF
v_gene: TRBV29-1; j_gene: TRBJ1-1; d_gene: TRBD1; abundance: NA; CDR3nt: TGCAGTGGCCCCGGGACAGGGGACGGCGCTTTCTTT; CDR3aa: CSGPGTGDGAFF
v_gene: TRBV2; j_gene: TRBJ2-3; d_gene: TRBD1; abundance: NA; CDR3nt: TGTGCCAGCCCAGGACAGGATCCTACAGATACGCAGTATTTT; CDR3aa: CASPGQDPTDTQYF
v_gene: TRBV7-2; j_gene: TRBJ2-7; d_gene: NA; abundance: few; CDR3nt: TGTGCCAGCAGCTTAGCGGCAGGATCAACCTACGAGCAGTACTTC; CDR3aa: CASSLAAGSTYEQYF
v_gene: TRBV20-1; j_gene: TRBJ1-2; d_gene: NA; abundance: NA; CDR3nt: TGCAGTGCTAGAGTTGGGGTACTTTATGGCTACACCTTC; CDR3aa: CSARVGVLYGYTF
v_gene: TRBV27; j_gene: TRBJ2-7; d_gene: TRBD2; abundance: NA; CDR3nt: TGTGCCAGCAGTCCCGGGATAGCGGGGGTCAATGAGCAGTACTTC; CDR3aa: CASSPGIAGVNEQYF
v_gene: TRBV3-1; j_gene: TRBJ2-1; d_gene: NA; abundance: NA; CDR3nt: TGTGCCAGCAGCCAAGGGTGGACTAATGAGGGGCAGTTCTTC; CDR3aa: CASSQGWTNEGQFF
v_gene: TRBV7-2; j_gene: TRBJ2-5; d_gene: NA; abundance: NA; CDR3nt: TGTGCCAGCAGCTGGGACTCGGGGGTAGAGACCCAGTACTTC; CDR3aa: CASSWDSGVETQYF
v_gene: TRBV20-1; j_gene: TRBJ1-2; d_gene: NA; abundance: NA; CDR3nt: TGCAGTGCTAGAGGATCAGGGAGCTATGGCTACACCTTC; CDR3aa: CSARGSGSYGYTF
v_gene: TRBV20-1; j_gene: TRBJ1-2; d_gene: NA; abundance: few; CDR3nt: TGCAGTGCTAGAGATTCATTGAGTCCGACTAACTATGGCTACACCTTC; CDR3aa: CSARDSLSPTNYGYTF
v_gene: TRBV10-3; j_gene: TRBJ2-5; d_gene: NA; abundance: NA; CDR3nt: TGTGCCATCAGTGTGTTTGGCAGGGAGAACCAAGAGACCCAGTACTTC; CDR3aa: CAISVFGRENQETQYF
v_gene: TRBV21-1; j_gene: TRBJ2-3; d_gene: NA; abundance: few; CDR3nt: TGTGCCAGCAGCAAAGGGGATCAACGCACAGATACGCAGTATTTT; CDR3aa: CASSKGDQRTDTQYF
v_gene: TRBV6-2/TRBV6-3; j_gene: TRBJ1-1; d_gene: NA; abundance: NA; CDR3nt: TGTGCCAGCAGTTACCTGAGTCTGATCTGGGTGGGGAACACTGAAGCTTTCTTT; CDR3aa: CASSYLSLIWVGNTEAFF
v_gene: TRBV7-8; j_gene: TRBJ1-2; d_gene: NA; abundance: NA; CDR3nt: TGTGCCAGCAGCTTGCAACACGGTGGCTATGGCTACACCTTC; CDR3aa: CASSLQHGGYGYTF
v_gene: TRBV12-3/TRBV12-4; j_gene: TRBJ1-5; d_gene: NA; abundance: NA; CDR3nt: TGTGCCAGCAGTTTAGTGTATCAGCCCCAGCATTTT; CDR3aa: CASSLVYQPQHF
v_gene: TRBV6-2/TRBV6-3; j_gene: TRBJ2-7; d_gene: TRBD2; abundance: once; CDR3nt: TGTGCCAGCAGAACGCAGCGGGGGGTTATCTACGAGCAGTACTTC; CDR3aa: CASRTQRGVIYEQYF
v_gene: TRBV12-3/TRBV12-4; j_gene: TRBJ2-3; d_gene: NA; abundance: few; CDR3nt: TGTGCCAGCAGTAGAATTGGGGCAGATACGCAGTATTTT; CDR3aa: CASSRIGADTQYF
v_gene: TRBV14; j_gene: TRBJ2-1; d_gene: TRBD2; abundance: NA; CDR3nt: TGTGCCAGCAGCCAAAGGGTGCGGGGGACCCTCCGCTCCTACAATGAGCAGTTCTTC; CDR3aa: CASSQRVRGTLRSYNEQFF
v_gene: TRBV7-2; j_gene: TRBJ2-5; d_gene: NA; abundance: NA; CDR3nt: TGTGCCAGCAGCTTAGTGGGGACCCAGGAGCGAGAGACCCAGTACTTC; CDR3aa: CASSLVGTQERETQYF
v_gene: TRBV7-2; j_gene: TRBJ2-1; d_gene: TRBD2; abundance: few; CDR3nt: TGTGCCAGCAGCCCGCGACGCGCGGGGGGACACAATGAGCAGTTCTTC; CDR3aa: CASSPRRAGGHNEQFF
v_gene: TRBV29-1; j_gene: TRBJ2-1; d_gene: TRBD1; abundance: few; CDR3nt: TGCAGCGTTGAACGACAGGGGGCTCACAATGAGCAGTTCTTC; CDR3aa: CSVERQGAHNEQFF
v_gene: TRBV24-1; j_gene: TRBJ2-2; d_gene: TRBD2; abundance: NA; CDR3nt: TGTGCCACCAGTGGGCGGGGGGACACCGGGGAGCTGTTTTTT; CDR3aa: CATSGRGDTGELFF
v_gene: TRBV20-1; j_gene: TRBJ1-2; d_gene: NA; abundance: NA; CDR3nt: TGCATAATCAGGGTTCCGGATTACTATGGCTACACCTTC; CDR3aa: CIIRVPDYYGYTF
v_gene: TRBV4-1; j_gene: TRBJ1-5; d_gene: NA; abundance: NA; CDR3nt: TGCGCCAGCAGCCAGGATAGACAGGCAGGTCGACAGCTCCAGCATTTT; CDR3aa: CASSQDRQAGRQLQHF
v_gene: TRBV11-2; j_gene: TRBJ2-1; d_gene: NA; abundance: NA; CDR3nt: TGTGCCAGCAGCTTAGACCCCCCCCAGGAGCAGTTCTTC; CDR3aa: CASSLDPPQEQFF
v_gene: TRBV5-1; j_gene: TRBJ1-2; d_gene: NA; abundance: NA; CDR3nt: TGCGCCAGCAGCTACACGACAAATAACTATGGCTACACCTTC; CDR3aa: CASSYTTNNYGYTF
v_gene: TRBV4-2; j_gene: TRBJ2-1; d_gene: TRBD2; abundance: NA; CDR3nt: TGTGCCGGCAGCCAAGAACCTAGCGGAAGCTCCTACAATGAGCAGTTCTTC; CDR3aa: CAGSQEPSGSSYNEQFF
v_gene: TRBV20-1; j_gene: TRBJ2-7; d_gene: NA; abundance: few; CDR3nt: TGCAGTGTCTTAATCGGGGTCGCAGGCTCCTACGAGCAGTACTTC; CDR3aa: CSVLIGVAGSYEQYF
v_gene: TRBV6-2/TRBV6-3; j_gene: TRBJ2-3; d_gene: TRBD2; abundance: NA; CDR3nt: TGTGCCAGCAGTTTCCCTCGGGACTACGCTAGCACAGATACGCAGTATTTT; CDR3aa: CASSFPRDYASTDTQYF
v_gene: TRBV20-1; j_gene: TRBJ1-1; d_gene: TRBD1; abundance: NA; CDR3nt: TGCAGTGCTATGAAACCGGGACAGTTGAACACTGAAGCTTTCTTT; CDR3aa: CSAMKPGQLNTEAFF